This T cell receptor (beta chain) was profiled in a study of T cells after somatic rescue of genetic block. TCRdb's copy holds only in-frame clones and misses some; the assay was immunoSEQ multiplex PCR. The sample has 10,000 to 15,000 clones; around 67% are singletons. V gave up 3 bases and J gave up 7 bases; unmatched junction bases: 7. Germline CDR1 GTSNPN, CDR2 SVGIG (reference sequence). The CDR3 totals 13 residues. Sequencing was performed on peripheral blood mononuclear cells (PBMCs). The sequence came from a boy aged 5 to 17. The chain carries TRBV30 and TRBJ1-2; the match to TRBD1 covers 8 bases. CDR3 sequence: CAWRDDRGSGYTF. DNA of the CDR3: TGTGCCTGGAGAGATGACAGGGGCTCTGGCTACACCTTC.